The 10 T cell receptor beta chains listed next were all sequenced from one sample in a study of metastatic and nonmetastatic thyroid tumors. Before thyroid surgery, none of the patients had received any treatment. With MiXCR, TCRdb called clones anew from the PCR reads. The sample consists of roughly 14,000 clones, around 30% of them appearing once. Specimen: tumor tissue. These receptor sequences come from a female donor with papillary thyroid cancer or a benign thyroid nodule (not recorded which). Some clones in this sample may be carry-over from other donors' samples.

By proportion, this clone is medium-sized. The chain recombines TRBV6-1 with TRBJ2-7; 8 bases map to TRBD2. V shed 4 bases and J 6 bases; nucleotides not matched to a gene: 8. CDR1 and CDR2 (germline): MNHNS, SASEGT. The CDR3 runs 14 residues. CDR3 DNA sequence: TGTGCCAGCAGTGCAAATAGCGGGATAGGCGAGCAGTACTTC. It encodes CASSANSGIGEQYF.

The sample holds a few counts of this clone. This chain links TRBV28 with TRBJ2-7; 11 bases fit TRBD1. V gave up 6 bases and J gave up 7 bases; unmatched junction bases: 11. The CDR3 covers 15 residues. CDR1 and CDR2 (germline): MDHEN, SYDVKM. This CDR3 is CASSPRTGGADEQYF. CDR3 coding DNA: TGTGCCAGCAGCCCAAGGACAGGGGGCGCGGATGAGCAGTACTTC.

V and J are TRBV20-1 and TRBJ2-5; 7 nucleotides line up with TRBD2. This CDR3 has 13 amino acids. Germline V gene data show CDR1 as DFQATT and CDR2 as SNEGSKA (reference sequence). Germline trimming cut 3 bases from V and 3 bases from J; bases unmatched to any gene: 4. CDR3 in amino acids: CSASGGGEETQYF. CDR3 bases: TGCAGTGCTAGTGGCGGGGGAGAAGAGACCCAGTACTTC.

V is TRBV27 and J is TRBJ2-1, with D maybe TRBD1 (6 bases). The CDR3 is made up of 12 amino acids. Germline V gives CDR1 MNHEY, CDR2 SMNVEV (reference sequence). The V end lost 3 bases, the J end lost 9 bases, and 9 bases lay between the germline ends. The CDR3 loop reads CASSFQGIEQFF. In DNA, the CDR3 is TGTGCCAGCAGTTTCCAGGGGATTGAGCAGTTCTTC.

This clone has just a few counts. One junction end disagrees with the germline gene, perhaps due to a read error. The gene calls are TRBV19 and TRBJ1-2; TRBD1 aligns across 7 bases. CDR3 size: 12 residues. Germline assignment: CDR1 LNHDA and CDR2 SQIVND (reference sequence). The CDR3 nucleotides are TGTGCCAGTAGTAACGGACAGGAAACGTTCGCCTTC. It translates to CASSNGQETFAF.

This clone has only a few counts. The chain is built from TRBV9 and TRBJ1-2; a weak D match, TRBD1 (5 bases). Germline V gene sequence: CDR1 SGDLS, CDR2 YYNGEE. This CDR3 has 15 amino acids. V was cut by 2 bases and J by 2 bases, with 13 bases left in between. Written as DNA, the CDR3 is TGTGCCAGCAGCGTCCACGGGGACGTCAACTATGGCTACACCTTC. It encodes CASSVHGDVNYGYTF.

In its sample, this clone is medium-sized. The chain is built from TRBV20-1 and TRBJ2-7, with 11 bases aligning to TRBD2. With V trimmed by 1 base and J by 3 bases, 8 bases remained unmatched. Germline assignment: CDR1 DFQATT and CDR2 SNEGSKA (reference sequence). The CDR3 covers 16 residues. DNA of the CDR3: TGCAGTGCTAGAGGGGGCCTAGCGGGGGGACTCTACGAGCAGTACTTC. It encodes CSARGGLAGGLYEQYF.

This clone was seen a handful of times. J is TRBJ2-3 and V is TRBV11-1, with D maybe TRBD2 (6 bases). The CDR3 consists of 15 residues. V lost 0 bases and J 4 bases, leaving 11 bases between the germline ends. CDR1 is SGHAT, CDR2 FQDESV, per germline (reference sequence). This CDR3 reads CASSLARSSADTQYF. The CDR3 bases are TGTGCCAGCAGCTTAGCGCGGTCTAGCGCAGATACGCAGTATTTT.

The chain joins TRBV20-1 to TRBJ1-2; D not resolved. Trimming cost V 8 bases and J 5 bases, with 15 bases left between them. CDR3 length: 12 amino acids. The germline CDR1 and CDR2 sequences are DFQATT and SNEGSKA (reference sequence). CDR3 DNA sequence: TGCAGTACAGAGGACTCCTCTTATGGCTACACCTTC. Translating it yields CSTEDSSYGYTF.

This clone was picked up many times. V usage is TRBV12-3 or TRBV12-4 and J usage is TRBJ1-5, with D maybe TRBD1 (5 bases). The CDR3 has 14 residues. V was pared by 3 bases and J by 3 bases, with 9 bases between. The CDR3 DNA follows: TGTGCCAGCAGTTTGGGGCAGTTCAATCAGCCCCAGCATTTT. This codes for CASSLGQFNQPQHF.